The clone carrying this TCR beta chain came up once. In the original workflow: Nucleated cell counts were estimated from reference gene primer amplification. Libraries were prepared by immunoSEQ multiplex PCR; TCRdb keeps only in-frame clonotypes and omits some of them. V, J and clone size were drawn from that table, and D and trimming were deduced from the DNA. The repertoire consists of a few hundred thousand clones, with nearly 90% occurring once and the leading ten covering under 6%. The record originates from a study of blood T cell repertoires in COVID-19. Study-level background: Sample material is recorded as cDNA or gDNA derived from T cells, B-cell-depleted T cells, or PBMCs.

The sequenced sample consisted of PBMCs or T cells enriched from blood (not recorded which). The sequence was obtained from a woman in her thirties who had recovered from COVID-19.

The DNA for the CDR3 is TGTGCCAGCAGTTTACAGGGGTCGAGTCAGCCCCAGCATTTT. Protein sequence: CASSLQGSSQPQHF. The chain joins TRBV6-5 to TRBJ1-5, with 7 nucleotides matching TRBD1. Losses at the gene ends were 4 bases for V and 6 bases for J; bases not matched to a gene: 6. This CDR3 contains 14 residues. Per the germline V gene, CDR1 is MNHEY and CDR2 is SVGAGI.